This TCR beta chain is from a study of post-analysis software for immune sequencing data. Study information: Several disease courses (relapsing-remitting, secondary progressive and progressive-relapsing) of multiple sclerosis were included. Whole-study results and caveats: Versus controls, multiple sclerosis patients showed significantly lower diversity (normalized Chao1). Four or five TRBV segments, TRBV5-6, TRBV5-1 and TRBV20-1 among them, were found more frequent in patients than controls.

Unique molecular identifiers were present in the TCR beta cDNA libraries. About 500,000 cDNA molecules were obtained per 1 to 10 million input T cells. TCRdb reprocessed the PCR reads with MiXCR, giving one entry per CDR3 protein. This table has more than 350,000 distinct CDR3 sequences, roughly 38% appearing once. The sample holds one count of this clonotype. The antigen is not known. CDR3 length: 19 residues. Germline V gene sequence: CDR1 DFQATT, CDR2 SNEGSKA (reference sequence). Trimming took 3 bases from V and 0 from J; bases not matched to a gene: 11. The source is a girl aged 2 to 9 with multiple sclerosis. The sample taken for sequencing was blood. The chain couples TRBV20-1 to TRBJ2-6, with 10 positions matching TRBD1. The CDR3: CSASSGQGGFSSGANVLTF. The DNA of the CDR3 is TGCAGTGCTAGTTCCGGACAGGGGGGCTTTAGCTCTGGGGCCAACGTCCTGACTTTC.